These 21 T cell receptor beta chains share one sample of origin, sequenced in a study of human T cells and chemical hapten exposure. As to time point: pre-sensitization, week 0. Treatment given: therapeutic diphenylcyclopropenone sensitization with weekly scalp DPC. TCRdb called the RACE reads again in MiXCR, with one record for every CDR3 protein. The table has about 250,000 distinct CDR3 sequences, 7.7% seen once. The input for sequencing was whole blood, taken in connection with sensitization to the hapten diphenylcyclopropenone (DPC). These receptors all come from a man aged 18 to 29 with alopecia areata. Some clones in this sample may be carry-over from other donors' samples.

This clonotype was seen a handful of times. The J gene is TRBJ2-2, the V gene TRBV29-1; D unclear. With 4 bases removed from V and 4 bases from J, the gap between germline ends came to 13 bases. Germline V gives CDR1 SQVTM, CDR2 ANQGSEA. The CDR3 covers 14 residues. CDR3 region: CSVVTHGSTGELFF. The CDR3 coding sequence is TGCAGCGTTGTAACTCATGGGTCCACCGGGGAGCTGTTTTTT.

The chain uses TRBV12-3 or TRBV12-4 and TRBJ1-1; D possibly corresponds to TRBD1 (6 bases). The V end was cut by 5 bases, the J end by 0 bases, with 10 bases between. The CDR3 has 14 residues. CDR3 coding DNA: TGTGCCAGCAGTAACAGGGCGCTGAACACTGAAGCTTTCTTT. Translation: CASSNRALNTEAFF.

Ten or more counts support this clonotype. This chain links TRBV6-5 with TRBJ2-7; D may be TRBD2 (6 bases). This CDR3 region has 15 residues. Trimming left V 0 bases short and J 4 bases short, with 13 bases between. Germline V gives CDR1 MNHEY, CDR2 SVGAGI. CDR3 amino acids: CASSYSIYGGYEQYF. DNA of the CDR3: TGTGCCAGCAGTTACTCGATTTATGGAGGGTACGAGCAGTACTTC.

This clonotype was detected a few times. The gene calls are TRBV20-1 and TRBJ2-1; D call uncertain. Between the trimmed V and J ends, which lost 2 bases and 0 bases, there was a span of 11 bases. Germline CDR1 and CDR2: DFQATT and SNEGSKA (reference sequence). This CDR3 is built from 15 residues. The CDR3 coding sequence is TGCAGTGCTAGATCTGCGACGTTCTCCTACAATGAGCAGTTCTTC. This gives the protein CSARSATFSYNEQFF.

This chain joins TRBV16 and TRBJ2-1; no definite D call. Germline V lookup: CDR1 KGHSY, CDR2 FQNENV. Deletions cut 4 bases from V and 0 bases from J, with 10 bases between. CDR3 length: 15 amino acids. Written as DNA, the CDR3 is TGTGCCAGCAGCCTCAGGCCCAGCTCCTACAATGAGCAGTTCTTC. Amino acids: CASSLRPSSYNEQFF.

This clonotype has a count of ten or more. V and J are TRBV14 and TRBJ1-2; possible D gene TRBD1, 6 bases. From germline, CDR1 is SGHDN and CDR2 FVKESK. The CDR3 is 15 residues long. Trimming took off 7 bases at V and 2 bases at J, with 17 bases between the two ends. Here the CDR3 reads CASTPIGTSNYGYTF. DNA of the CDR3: TGTGCCAGCACCCCAATAGGGACATCGAACTATGGCTACACCTTC.

The DNA for the CDR3 is TGCGCCAGCAGCCAAGTTAGGACAGGGTCAGGTTCACCCCTCCACTTT. This sequence encodes CASSQVRTGSGSPLHF. The chain is built from TRBV4-3 and TRBJ1-6; 8 bases are a match to TRBD1. V was pared by 1 base and J by 9 bases, with 8 bases of the junction left unmatched. CDR1 is LGHNA and CDR2 is YSLEER in the germline V gene. This CDR3 spans 16 amino acids.

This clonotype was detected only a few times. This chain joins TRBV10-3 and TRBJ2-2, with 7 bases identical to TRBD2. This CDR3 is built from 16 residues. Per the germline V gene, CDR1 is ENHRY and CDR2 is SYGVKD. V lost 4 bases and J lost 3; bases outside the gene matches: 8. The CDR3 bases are TGTGCCATCAGTGTGTTGAGCAGCGGGGACACCGGGGAGCTGTTTTTT. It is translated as CAISVLSSGDTGELFF.

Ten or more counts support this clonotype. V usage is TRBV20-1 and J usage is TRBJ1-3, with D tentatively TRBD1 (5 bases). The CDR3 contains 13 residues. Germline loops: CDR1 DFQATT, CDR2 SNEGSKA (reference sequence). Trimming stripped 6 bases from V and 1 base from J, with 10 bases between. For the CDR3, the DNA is TGCAGTGCGGGGACTTCATCTGGAAACACCATATATTTT. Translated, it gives CSAGTSSGNTIYF.

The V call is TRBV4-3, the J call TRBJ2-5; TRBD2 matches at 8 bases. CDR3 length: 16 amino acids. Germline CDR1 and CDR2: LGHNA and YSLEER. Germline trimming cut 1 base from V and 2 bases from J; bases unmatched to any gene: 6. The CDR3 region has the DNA TGCGCCAGCAGCCAAGGTTGGCGGGGGGCACAAGAGACCCAGTACTTC. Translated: CASSQGWRGAQETQYF.

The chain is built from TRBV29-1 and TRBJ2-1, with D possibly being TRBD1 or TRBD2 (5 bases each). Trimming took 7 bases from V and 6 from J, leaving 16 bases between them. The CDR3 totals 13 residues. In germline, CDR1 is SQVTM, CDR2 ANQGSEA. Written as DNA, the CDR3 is TGCAGCGGTGAGGGGATCCGAGGCAATGAGCAGTTCTTC. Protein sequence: CSGEGIRGNEQFF.

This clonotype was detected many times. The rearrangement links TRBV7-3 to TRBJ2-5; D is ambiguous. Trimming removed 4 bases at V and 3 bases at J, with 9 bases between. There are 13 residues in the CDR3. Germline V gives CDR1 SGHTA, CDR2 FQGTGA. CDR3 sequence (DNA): TGTGCCAGCAGCTCAGACCCAAAAGAGACCCAGTACTTC. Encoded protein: CASSSDPKETQYF.

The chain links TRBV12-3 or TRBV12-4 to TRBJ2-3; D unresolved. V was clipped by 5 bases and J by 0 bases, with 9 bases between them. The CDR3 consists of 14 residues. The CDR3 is CASSPSFSTDTQYF. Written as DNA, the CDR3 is TGTGCCAGCAGTCCCTCGTTTAGCACAGATACGCAGTATTTT.

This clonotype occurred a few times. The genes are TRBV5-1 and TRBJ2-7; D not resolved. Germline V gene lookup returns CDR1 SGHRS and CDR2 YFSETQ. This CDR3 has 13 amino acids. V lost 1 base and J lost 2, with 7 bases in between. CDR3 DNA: TGCGCCAGCAGCTTGAACGAAGCCTACGAGCAGTACTTC. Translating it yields CASSLNEAYEQYF.

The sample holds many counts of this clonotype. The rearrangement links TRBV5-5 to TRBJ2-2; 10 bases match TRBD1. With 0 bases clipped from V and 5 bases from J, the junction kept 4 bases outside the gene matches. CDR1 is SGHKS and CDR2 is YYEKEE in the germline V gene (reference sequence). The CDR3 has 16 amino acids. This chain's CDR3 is CASSLGDRGPTGELFF. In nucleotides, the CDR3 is TGTGCCAGCAGCTTGGGGGACAGGGGCCCAACCGGGGAGCTGTTTTTT.

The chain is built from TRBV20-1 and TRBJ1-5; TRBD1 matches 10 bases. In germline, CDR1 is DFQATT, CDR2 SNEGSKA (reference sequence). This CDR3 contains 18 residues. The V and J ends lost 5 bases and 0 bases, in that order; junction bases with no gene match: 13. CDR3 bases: TGCAGTGCTCCTTCGGACAGGGGGTTGATCCGTAGCAATCAGCCCCAGCATTTT. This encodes CSAPSDRGLIRSNQPQHF.

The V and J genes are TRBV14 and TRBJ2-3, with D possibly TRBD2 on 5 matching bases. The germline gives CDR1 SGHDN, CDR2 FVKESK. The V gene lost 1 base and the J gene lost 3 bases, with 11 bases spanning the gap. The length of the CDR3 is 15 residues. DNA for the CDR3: TGTGCCAGCAGCCAAGTCCGCCGAGGGACAGATACGCAGTATTTT. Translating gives CASSQVRRGTDTQYF.

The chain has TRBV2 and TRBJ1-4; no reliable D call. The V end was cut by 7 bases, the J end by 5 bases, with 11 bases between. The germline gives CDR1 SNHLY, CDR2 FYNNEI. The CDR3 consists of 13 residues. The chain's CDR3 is CASKVGPNEKLFF. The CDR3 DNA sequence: TGTGCCAGCAAGGTGGGCCCCAATGAAAAACTGTTTTTT.

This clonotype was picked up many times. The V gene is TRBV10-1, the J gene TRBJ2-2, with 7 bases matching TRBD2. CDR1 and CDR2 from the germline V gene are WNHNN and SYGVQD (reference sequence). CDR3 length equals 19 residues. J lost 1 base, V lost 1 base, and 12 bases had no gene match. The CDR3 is CASSELSGLSGVNTGELFF. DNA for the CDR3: TGCGCCAGCAGTGAGTTATCAGGTCTAAGCGGGGTGAACACCGGGGAGCTGTTTTTT.

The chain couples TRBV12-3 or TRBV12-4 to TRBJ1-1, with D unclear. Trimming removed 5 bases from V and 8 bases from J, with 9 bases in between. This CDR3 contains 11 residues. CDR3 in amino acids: CASSTTAEAFF. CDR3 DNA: TGTGCCAGCAGTACTACAGCGGAAGCTTTCTTT.

CDR3 amino acids: CASASDQAWPQHF. In DNA, the CDR3 is TGTGCCAGTGCTTCCGATCAGGCCTGGCCCCAGCATTTT. The chain employs TRBV19 and TRBJ1-5; no clear D gene. Germline V gene sequence: CDR1 LNHDA, CDR2 SQIVND (reference sequence). Trimming removed 8 bases from V and 9 bases from J, with 17 bases in between. The CDR3 is 13 amino acids.